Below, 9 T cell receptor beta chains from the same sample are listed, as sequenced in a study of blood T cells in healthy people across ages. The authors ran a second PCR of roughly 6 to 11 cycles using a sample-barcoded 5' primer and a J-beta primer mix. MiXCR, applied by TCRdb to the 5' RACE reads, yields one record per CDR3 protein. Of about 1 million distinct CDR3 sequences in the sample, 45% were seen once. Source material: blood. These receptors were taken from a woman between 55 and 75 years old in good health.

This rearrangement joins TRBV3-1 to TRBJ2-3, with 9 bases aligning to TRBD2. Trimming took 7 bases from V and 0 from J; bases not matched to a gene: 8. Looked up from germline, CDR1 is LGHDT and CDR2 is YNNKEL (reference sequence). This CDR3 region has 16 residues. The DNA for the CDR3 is TGTGCCAGCAACTCCCCGACTAGCGGAAGCACAGATACGCAGTATTTT. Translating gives CASNSPTSGSTDTQYF.

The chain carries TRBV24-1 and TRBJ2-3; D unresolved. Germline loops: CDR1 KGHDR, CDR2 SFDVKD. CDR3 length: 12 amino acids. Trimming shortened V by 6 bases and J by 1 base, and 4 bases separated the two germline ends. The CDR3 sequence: CATSTGTDTQYF. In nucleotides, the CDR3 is TGTGCCACCAGTACAGGCACAGATACGCAGTATTTT.

CDR3 region: CASSFPGTAGHEQFF. DNA of the CDR3: TGTGCCAGCAGTTTCCCCGGGACAGCGGGCCATGAGCAGTTCTTC. The chain combines TRBV12-3 or TRBV12-4 with TRBJ2-1; weak D call: TRBD1 (7 bases). V gave up 3 bases and J gave up 8 bases, with 17 bases separating them. This CDR3 is built from 15 residues.

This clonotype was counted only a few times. CDR3 bases: TGTGCCAGCAGTTTACGGGGAAACTCCTATAATTCACCCCTCCACTTT. This codes for CASSLRGNSYNSPLHF. V is TRBV27 and J is TRBJ1-6, with D uncertain. The germline V and J ends were trimmed by 2 bases and 0 bases, with 8 bases remaining between them. This CDR3 region has 16 residues. Germline V gene data show CDR1 as MNHEY and CDR2 as SMNVEV (reference sequence).

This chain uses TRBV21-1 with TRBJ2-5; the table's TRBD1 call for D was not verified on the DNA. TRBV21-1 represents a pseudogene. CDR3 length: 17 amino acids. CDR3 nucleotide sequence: TGTGCCAGCATGAGAAGGGGATACGTCCCCTCCCAAGAGACCCAGTACTTC. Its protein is CASMRRGYVPSQETQYF.

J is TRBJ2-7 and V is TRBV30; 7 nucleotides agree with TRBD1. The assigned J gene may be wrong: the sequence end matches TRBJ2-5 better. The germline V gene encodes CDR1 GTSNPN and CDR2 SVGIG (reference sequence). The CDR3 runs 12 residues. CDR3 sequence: CAGTTGRKTQYF. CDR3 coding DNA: TGTGCCGGAACGACAGGGAGAAAGACCCAGTACTTC.

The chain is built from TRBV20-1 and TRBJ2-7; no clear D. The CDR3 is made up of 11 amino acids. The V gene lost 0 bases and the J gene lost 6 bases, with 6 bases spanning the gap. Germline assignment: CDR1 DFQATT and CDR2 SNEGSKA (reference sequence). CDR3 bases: TGCAGTGCTAGAGATGTCCCCGAGCAGTACTTC. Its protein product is CSARDVPEQYF.

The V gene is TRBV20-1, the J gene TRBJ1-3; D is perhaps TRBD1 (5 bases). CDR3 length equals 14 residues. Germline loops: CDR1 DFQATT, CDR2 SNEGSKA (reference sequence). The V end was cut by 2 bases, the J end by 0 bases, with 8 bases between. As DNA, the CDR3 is TGCAGTGCTAGACCTGGGGGCTCTGGAAACACCATATATTTT. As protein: CSARPGGSGNTIYF.

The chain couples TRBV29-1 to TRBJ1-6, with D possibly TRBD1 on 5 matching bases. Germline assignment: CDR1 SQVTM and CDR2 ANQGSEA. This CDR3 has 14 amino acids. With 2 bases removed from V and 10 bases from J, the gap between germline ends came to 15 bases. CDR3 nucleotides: TGCAGCGTTGAAACTGGAGGGGAGGGGTCACCCCTCCACTTT. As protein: CSVETGGEGSPLHF.